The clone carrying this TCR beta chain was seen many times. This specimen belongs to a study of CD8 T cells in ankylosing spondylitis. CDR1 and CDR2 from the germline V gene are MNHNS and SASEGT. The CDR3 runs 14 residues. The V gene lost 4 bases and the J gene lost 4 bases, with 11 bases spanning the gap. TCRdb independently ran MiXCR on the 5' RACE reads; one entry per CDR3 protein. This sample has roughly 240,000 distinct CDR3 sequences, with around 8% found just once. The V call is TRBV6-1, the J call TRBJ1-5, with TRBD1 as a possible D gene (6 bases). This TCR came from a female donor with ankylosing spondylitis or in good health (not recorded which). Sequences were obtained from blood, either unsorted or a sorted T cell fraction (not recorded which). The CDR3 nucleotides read TGTGCCAGCAGTGTCGACAGGAAGAATCAGCCCCAGCATTTT. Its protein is CASSVDRKNQPQHF.